This entry is about one T cell receptor (beta chain). The antigen is undetermined. This entry is derived from a study of T cell repertoires in cytomegalovirus infection. About the research overall: Public TCR beta signatures provided an indication of both CMV infection and a matching HLA type.

The V segment lost 6 bases and the J segment 7 bases; nucleotides outside the gene matches: 10. This CDR3 contains 14 residues. In germline, CDR1 is SEHNR, CDR2 FQNEAQ (reference sequence). TCRdb reprocessed the reads via MiXCR and lists one record per CDR3 protein. The sample lists about 830,000 distinct CDR3 sequences; about 31% were seen once. The sample here was cultured CD8+ T cells from PBMCs, taken from culture after CMV antigen stimulation. The receptor comes from a human donor in good health (CMV status not recorded). Some clones in this sample may be carry-over from other donors' samples. This sequence joins TRBV7-9 and TRBJ1-2, with TRBD1 identical over 8 bases. The CDR3 region has the DNA TGTGCCAGCAGGTCGGGACAGGTTGGAATTGGCTACACCTTC. Its protein is CASRSGQVGIGYTF. Full variable domain (remainder filled in from reference TRBV7-9 and TRBJ1-2): DTGVSQNPRHKITKRGQNVTFRCDPISEHNRLYWYRQTLGQGPEFLTYFQNEAQLEKSRLLSDRFSAERPKGSFSTLEIQRTEQGDSAMYLCASRSGQVGIGYTFGSGTRLTVV.